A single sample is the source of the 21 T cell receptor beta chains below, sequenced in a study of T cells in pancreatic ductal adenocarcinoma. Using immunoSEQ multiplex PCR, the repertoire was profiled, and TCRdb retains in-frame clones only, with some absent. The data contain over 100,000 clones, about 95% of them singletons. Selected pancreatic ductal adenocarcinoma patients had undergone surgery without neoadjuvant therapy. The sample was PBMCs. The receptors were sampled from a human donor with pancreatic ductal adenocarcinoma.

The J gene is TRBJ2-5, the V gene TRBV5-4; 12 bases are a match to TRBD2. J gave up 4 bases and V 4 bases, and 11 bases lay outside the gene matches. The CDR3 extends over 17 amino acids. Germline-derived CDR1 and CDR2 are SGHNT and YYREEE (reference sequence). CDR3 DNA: TGTGCCAGCAGCCCACCCCTAGCGGGAGGGCTGGGAGAGACCCAGTACTTC. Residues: CASSPPLAGGLGETQYF.

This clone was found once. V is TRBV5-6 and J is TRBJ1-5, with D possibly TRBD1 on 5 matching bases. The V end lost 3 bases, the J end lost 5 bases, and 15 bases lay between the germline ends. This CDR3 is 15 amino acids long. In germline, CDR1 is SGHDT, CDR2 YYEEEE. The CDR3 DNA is TGTGCCAGCAGCTCGGGGGGAGCCGCCTATCAGCCCCAGCATTTT. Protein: CASSSGGAAYQPQHF.

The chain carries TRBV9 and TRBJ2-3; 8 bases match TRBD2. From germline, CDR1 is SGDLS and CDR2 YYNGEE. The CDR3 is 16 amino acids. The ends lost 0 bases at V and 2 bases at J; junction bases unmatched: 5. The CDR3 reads CASSVDLAGSTDTQYF. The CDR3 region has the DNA TGTGCCAGCAGCGTAGATCTAGCGGGTTCCACAGATACGCAGTATTTT.

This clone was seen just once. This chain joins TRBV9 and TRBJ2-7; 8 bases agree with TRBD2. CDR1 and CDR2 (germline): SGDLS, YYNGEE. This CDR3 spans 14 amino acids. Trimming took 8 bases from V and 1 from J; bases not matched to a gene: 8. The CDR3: CASSRRGDSYEQYF. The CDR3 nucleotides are TGTGCCAGTTCGAGGCGGGGGGATTCCTACGAGCAGTACTTC.

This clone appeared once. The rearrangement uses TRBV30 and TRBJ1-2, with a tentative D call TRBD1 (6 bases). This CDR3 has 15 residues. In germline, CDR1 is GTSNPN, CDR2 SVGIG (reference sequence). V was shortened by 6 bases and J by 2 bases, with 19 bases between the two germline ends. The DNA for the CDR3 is TGTGCCTGTCCACGCCCCGGGACATCGAACTATGGCTACACCTTC. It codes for CACPRPGTSNYGYTF.

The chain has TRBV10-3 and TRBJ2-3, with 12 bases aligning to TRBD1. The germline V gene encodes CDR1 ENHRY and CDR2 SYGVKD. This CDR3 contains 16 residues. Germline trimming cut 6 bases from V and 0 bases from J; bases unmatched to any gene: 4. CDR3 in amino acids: CAIRGQGATSTDTQYF. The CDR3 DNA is TGTGCCATCAGGGGACAGGGGGCGACAAGCACAGATACGCAGTATTTT.

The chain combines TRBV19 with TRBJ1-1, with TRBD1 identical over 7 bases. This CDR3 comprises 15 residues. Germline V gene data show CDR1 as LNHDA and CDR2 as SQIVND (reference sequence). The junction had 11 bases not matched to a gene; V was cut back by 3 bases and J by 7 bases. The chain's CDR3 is CASSMGQPDLGEAFF. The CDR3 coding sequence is TGTGCCAGTAGTATGGGACAGCCAGACTTGGGTGAAGCTTTCTTT.

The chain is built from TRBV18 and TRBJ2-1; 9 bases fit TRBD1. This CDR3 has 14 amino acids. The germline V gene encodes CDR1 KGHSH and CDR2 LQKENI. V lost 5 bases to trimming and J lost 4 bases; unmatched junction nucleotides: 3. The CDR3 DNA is TGTGCCAGCTCAGCCGGGACAGGGTACAATGAGCAGTTCTTC. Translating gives CASSAGTGYNEQFF.

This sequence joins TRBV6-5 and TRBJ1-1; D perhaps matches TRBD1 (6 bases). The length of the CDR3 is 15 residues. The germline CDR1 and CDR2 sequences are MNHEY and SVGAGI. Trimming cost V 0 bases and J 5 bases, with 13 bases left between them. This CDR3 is CASSYSVGRGTEAFF. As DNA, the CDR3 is TGTGCCAGCAGTTACTCCGTGGGTAGGGGGACTGAAGCTTTCTTT.

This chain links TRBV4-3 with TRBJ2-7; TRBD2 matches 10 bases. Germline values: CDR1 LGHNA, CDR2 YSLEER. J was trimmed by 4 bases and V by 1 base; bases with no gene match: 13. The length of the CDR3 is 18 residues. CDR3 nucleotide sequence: TGCGCCAGCAGCCAAGGCCCTGCTAGCGGGAGTTCGGCATACGAGCAGTACTTC. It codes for CASSQGPASGSSAYEQYF.

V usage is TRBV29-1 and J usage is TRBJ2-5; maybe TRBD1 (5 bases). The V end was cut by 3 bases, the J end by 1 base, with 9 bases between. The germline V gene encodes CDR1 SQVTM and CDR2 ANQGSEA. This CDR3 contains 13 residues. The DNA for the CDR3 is TGCAGCGTTGATGCGACAGCCCAAGAGACCCAGTACTTC. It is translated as CSVDATAQETQYF.

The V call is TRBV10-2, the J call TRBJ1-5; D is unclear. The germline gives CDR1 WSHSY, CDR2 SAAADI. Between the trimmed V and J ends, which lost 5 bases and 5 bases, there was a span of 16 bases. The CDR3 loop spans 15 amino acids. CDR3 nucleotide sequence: TGCGCCAGCAGTCTGGGAGCGGTGCTTGATCAGCCCCAGCATTTT. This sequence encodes CASSLGAVLDQPQHF.

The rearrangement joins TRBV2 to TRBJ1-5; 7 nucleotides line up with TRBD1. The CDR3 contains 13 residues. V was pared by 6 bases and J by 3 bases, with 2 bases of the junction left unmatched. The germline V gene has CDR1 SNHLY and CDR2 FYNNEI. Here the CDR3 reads CASRTGVNQPQHF. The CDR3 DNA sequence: TGTGCCAGCAGAACAGGGGTCAATCAGCCCCAGCATTTT.

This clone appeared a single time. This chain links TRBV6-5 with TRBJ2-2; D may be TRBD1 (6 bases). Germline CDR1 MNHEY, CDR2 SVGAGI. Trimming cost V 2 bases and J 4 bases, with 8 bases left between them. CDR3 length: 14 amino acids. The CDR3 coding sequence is TGTGCCAGCAGTTACGGGACAACCACCGGGGAGCTGTTTTTT. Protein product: CASSYGTTTGELFF.

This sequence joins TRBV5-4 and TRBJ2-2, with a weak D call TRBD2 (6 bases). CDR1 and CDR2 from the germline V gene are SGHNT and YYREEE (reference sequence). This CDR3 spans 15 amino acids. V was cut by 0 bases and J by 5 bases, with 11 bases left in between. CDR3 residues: CASSLVSGGTGELFF. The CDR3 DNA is TGTGCCAGCAGCTTGGTCAGCGGAGGGACCGGGGAGCTGTTTTTT.

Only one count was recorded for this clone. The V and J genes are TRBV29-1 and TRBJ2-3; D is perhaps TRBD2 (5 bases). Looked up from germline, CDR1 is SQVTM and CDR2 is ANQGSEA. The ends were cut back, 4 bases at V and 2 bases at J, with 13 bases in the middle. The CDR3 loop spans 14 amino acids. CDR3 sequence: CSVATISYTDTQYF. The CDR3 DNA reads TGCAGCGTTGCGACTATCAGCTACACAGATACGCAGTATTTT.

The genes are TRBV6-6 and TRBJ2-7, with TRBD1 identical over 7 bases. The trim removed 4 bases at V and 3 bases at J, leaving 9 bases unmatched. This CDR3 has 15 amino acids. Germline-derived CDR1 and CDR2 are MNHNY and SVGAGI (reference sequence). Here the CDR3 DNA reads TGTGCCAGCAGTTCTCCCGGGACAGCTTTCTACGAGCAGTACTTC. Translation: CASSSPGTAFYEQYF.

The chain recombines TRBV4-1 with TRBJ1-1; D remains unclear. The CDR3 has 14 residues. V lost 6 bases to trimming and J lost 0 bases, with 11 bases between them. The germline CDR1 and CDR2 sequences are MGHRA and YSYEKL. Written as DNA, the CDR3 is TGCGCCAGCAGGCCCAGACAAATGAACACTGAAGCTTTCTTT. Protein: CASRPRQMNTEAFF.

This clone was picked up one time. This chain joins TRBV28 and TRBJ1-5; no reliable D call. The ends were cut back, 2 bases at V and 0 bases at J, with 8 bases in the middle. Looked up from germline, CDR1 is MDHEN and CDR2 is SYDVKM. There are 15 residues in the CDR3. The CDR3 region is CASSLRGYSNQPQHF. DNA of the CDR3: TGTGCCAGCAGTTTACGCGGATATAGCAATCAGCCCCAGCATTTT.

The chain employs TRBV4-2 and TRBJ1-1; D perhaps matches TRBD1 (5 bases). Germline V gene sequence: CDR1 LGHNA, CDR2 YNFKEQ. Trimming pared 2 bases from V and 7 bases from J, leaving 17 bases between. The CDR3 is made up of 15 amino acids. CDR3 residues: CASSQSSTGSIEAFF. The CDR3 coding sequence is TGTGCCAGCAGCCAATCGTCCACAGGATCTATTGAAGCTTTCTTT.

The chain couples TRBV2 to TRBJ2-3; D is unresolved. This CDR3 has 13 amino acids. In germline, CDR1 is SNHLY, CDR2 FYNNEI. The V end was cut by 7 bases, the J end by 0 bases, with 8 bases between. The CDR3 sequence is CASNGFSTDTQYF. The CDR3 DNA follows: TGTGCCAGCAACGGGTTCAGCACAGATACGCAGTATTTT.